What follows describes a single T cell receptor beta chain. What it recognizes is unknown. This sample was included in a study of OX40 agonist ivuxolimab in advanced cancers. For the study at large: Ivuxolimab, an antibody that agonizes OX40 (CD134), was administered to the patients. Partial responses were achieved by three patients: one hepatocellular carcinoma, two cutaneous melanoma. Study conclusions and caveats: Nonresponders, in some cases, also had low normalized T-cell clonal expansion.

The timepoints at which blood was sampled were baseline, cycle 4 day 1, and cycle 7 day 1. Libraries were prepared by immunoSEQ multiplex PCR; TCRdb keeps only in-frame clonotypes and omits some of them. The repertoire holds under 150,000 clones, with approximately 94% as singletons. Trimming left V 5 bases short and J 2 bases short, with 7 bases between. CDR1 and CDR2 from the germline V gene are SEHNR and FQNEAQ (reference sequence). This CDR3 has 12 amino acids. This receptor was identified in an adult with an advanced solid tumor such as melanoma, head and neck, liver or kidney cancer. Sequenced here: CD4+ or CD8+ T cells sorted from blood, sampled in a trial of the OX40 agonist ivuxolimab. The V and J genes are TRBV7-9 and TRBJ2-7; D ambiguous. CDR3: CASSPRPYEQYF. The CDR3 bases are TGTGCCAGCAGCCCCCGGCCCTACGAGCAGTACTTC.